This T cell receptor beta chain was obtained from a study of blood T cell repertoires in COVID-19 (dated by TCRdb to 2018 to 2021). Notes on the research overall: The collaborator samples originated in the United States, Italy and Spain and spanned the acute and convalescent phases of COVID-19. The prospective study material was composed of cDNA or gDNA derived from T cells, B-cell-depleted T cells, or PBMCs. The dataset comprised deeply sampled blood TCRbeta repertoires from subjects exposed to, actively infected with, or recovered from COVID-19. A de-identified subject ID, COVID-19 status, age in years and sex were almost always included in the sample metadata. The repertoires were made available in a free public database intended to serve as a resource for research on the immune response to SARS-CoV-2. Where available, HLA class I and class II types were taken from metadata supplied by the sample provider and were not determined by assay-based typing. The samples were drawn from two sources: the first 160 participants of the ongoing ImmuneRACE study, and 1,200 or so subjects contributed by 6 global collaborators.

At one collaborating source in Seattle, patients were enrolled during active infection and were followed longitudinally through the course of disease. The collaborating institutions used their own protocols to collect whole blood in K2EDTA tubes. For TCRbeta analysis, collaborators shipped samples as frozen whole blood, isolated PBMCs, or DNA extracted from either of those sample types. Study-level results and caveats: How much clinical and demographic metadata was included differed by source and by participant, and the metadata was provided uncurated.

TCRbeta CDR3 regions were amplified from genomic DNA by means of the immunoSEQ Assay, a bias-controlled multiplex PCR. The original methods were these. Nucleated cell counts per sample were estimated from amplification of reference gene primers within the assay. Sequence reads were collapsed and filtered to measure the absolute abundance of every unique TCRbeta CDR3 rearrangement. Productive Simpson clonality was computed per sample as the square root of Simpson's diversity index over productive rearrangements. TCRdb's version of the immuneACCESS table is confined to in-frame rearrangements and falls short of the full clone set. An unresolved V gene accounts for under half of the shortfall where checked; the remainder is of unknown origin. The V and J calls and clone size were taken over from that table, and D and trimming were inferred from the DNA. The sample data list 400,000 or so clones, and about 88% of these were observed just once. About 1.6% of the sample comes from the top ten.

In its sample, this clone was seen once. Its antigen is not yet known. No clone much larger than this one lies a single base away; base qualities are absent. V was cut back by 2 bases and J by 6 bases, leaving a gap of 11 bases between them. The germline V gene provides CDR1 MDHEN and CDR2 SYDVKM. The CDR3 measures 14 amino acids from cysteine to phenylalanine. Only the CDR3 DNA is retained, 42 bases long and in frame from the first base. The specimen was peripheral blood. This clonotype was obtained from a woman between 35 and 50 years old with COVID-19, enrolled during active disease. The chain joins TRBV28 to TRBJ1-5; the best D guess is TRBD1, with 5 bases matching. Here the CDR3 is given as CASSLGRVAQPQHF. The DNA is TGTGCCAGCAGTTTAGGCAGGGTTGCTCAGCCCCAGCATTTT.